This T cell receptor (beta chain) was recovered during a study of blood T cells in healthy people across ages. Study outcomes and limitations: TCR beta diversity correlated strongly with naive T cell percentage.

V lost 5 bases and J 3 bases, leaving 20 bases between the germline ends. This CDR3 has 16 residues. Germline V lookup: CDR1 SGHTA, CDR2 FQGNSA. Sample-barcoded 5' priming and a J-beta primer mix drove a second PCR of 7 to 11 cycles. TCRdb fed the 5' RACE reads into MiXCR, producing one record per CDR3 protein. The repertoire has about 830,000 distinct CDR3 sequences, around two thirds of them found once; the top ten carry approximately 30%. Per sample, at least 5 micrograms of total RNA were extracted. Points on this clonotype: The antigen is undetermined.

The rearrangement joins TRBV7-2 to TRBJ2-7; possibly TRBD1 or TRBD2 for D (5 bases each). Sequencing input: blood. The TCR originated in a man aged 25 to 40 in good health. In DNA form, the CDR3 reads TGTGCCAGCAGCCCAAGTGGGGGAGTCGGCGGCTACGAGCAGTACTTC. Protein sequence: CASSPSGGVGGYEQYF. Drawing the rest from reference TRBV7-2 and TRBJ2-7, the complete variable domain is GAGVSQSPSNKVTEKGKDVELRCDPISGHTALYWYRQSLGQGLEFLIYFQGNSAPDKSGLPSDRFSAERTGGSVSTLTIQRTQQEDSAVYLCASSPSGGVGGYEQYFGPGTRLTVT.